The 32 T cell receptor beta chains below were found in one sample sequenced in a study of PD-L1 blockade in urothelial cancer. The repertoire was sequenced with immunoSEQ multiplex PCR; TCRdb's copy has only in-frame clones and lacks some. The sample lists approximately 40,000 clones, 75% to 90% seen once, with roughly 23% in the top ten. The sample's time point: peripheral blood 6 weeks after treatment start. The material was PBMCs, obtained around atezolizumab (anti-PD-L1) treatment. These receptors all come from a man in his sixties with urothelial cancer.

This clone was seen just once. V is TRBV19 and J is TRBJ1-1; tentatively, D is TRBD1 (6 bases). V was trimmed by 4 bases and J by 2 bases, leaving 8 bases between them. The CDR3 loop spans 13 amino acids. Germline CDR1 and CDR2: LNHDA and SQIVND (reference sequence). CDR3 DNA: TGTGCCAGTAGTACGGGACAAAACACTGAAGCTTTCTTT. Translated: CASSTGQNTEAFF.

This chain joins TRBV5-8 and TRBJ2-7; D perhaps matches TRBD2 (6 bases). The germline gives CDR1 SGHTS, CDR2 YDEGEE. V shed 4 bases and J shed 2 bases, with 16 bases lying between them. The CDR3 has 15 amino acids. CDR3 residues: CASSPPGEAAYEQYF. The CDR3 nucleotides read TGTGCCAGCAGCCCCCCCGGGGAGGCCGCCTACGAGCAGTACTTC.

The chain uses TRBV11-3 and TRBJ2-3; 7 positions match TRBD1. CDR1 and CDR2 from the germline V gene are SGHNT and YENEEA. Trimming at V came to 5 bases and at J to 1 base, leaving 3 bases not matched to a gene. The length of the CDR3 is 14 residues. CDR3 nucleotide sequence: TGTGCCAGCAGCCTTACAGGGGGCACAGATACGCAGTATTTT. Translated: CASSLTGGTDTQYF.

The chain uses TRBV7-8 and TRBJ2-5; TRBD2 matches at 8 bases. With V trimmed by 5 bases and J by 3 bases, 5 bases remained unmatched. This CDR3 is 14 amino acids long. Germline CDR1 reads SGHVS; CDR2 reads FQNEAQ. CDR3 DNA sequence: TGTGCCAGCAGCCTGGCGGGGGGCGAAGAGACCCAGTACTTC. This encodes CASSLAGGEETQYF.

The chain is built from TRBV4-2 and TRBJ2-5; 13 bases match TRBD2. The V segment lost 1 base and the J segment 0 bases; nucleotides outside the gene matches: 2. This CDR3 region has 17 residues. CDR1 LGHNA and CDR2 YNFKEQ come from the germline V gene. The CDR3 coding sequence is TGTGCCAGCAGCCAAGGGGGACTAGCGGGGTACCAAGAGACCCAGTACTTC. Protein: CASSQGGLAGYQETQYF.

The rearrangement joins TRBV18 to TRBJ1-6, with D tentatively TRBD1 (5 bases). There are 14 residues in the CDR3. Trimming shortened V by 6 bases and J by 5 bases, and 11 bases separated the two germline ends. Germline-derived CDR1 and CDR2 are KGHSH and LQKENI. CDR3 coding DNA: TGTGCCAGCTCCCTCGGGGGAGATAATTCACCCCTCCACTTT. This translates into CASSLGGDNSPLHF. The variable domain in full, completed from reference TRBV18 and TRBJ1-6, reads NAGVMQNPRHLVRRRGQEARLRCSPMKGHSHVYWYRQLPEEGLKFMVYLQKENIIDESGMPKERFSAEFPKEGPSILRIQQVVRGDSAAYFCASSLGGDNSPLHFGNGTRLTVT.

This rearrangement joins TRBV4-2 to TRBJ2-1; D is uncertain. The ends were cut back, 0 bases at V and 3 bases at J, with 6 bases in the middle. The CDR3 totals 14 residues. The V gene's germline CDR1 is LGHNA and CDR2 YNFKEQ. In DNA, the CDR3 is TGTGCCAGCAGCCAAGAATCTAGCTACAATGAGCAGTTCTTC. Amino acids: CASSQESSYNEQFF.

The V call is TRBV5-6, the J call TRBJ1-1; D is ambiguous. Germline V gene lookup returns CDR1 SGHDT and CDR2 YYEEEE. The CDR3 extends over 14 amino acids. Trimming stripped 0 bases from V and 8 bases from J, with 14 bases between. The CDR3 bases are TGTGCCAGCAGCTTGGCCGGCCCCGAGGGAGAAGCTTTCTTT. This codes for CASSLAGPEGEAFF.

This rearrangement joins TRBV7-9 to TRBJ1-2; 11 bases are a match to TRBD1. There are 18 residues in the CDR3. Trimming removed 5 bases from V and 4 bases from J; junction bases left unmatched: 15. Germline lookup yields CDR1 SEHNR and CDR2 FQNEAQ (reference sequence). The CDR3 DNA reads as TGTGCCAGCAGCCCTGATATCGGGACAGGGGGTCTGGGCTATGGCTACACCTTC. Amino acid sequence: CASSPDIGTGGLGYGYTF.

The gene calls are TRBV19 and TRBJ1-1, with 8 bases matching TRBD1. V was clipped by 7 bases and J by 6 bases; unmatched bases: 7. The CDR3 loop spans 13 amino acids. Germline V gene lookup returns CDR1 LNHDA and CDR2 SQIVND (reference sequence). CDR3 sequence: CASTRQGMAEAFF. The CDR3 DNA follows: TGTGCCAGTACCCGACAGGGGATGGCTGAAGCTTTCTTT.

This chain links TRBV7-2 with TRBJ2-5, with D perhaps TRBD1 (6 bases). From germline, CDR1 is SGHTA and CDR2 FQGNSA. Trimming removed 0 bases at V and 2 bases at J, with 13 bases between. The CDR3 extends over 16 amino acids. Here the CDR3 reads CASSLAGTMRQETQYF. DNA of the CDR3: TGTGCCAGCAGCTTAGCTGGGACAATGAGGCAAGAGACCCAGTACTTC.

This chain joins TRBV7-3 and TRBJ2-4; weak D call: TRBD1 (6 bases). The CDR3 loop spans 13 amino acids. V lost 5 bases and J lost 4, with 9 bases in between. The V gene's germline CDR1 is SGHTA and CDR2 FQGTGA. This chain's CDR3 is CASSTGKKNIQYF. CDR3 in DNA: TGTGCCAGCAGCACAGGGAAGAAAAACATTCAGTACTTC.

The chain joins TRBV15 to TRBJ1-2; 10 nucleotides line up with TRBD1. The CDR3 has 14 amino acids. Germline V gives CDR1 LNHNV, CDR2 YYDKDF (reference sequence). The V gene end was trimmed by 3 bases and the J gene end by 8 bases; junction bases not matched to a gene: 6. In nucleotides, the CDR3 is TGTGCCACCAGCAGCCGACAGGGGGCGGAAGGCTACACCTTC. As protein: CATSSRQGAEGYTF.

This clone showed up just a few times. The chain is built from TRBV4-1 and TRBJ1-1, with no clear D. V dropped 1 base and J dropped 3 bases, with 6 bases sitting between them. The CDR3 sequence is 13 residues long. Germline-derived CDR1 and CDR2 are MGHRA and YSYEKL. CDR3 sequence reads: CASSQVYYTEAFF. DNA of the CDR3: TGCGCCAGCAGCCAAGTCTACTACACTGAAGCTTTCTTT.

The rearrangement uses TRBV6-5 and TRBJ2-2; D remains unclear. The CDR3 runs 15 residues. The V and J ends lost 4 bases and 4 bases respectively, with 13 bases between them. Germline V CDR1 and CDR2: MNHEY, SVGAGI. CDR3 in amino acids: CASSSSRSATGELFF. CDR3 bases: TGTGCCAGCAGTTCGAGCAGGTCCGCCACCGGGGAGCTGTTTTTT.

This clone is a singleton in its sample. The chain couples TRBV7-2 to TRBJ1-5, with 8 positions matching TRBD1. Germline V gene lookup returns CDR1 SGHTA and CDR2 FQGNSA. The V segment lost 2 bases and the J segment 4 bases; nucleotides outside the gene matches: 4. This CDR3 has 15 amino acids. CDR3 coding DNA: TGTGCCAGCAGCTTACAGACAGGGGCAAATCAGCCCCAGCATTTT. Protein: CASSLQTGANQPQHF.

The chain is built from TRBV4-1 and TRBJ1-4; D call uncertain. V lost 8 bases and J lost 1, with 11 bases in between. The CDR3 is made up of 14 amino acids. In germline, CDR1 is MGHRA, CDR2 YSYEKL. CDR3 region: CASRSGVTNEKLFF. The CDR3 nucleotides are TGCGCCAGCCGTTCGGGAGTAACTAATGAAAAACTGTTTTTT.

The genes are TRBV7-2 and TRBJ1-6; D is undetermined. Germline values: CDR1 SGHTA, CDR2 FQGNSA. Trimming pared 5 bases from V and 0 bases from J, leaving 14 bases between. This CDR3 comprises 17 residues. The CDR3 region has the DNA TGTGCCAGCAGCCGCGGCACCCCGAGCTCCTATAATTCACCCCTCCACTTT. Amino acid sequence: CASSRGTPSSYNSPLHF.

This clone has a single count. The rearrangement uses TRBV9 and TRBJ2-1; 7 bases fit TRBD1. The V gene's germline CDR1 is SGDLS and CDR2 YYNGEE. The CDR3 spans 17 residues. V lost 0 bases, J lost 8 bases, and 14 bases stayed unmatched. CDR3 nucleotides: TGTGCCAGCAGCGTAGGGGTTAGGCAGGGGGTCACCGATGAGCAGTTCTTC. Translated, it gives CASSVGVRQGVTDEQFF.

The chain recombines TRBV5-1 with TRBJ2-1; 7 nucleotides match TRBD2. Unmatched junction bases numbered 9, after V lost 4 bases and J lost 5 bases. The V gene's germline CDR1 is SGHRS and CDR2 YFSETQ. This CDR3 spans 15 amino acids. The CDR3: CASSQAGVGDNEQFF. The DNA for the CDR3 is TGCGCCAGCAGCCAGGCGGGAGTTGGAGACAATGAGCAGTTCTTC.

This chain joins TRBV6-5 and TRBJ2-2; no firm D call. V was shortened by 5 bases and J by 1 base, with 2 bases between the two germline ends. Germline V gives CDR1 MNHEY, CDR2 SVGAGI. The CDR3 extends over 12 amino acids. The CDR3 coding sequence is TGTGCCAGCAGTCAGAACACCGGGGAGCTGTTTTTT. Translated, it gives CASSQNTGELFF.

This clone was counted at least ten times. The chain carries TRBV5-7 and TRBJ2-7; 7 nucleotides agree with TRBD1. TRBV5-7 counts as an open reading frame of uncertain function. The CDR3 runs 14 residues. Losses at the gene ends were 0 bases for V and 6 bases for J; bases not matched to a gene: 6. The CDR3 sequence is CASSLGQGGGEQYF. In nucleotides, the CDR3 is TGTGCCAGCAGCTTGGGACAGGGTGGGGGCGAGCAGTACTTC.

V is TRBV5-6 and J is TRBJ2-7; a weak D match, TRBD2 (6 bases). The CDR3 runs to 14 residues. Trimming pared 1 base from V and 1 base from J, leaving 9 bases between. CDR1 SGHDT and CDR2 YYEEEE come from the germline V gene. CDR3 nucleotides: TGTGCCAGCAGCTTGTTGGGGACTTCCTACGAGCAGTACTTC. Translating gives CASSLLGTSYEQYF.

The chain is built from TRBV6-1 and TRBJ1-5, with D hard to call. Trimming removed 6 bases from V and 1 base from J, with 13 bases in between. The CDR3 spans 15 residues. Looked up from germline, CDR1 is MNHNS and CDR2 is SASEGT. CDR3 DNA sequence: TGTGCCAGCAGCCCTCTCCAGGTGAGCAATCAGCCCCAGCATTTT. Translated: CASSPLQVSNQPQHF.

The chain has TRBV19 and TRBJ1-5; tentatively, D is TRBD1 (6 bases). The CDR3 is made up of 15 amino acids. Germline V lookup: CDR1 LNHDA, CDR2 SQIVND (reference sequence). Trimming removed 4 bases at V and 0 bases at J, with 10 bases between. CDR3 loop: CASSSGTISNQPQHF. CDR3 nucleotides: TGTGCCAGTAGTAGTGGGACAATTAGCAATCAGCCCCAGCATTTT.

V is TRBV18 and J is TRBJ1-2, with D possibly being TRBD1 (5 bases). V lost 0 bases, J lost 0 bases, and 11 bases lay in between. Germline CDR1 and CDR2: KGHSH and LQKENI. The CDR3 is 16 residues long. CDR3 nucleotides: TGTGCCAGCTCACCACCGGCAGGGCAATCTAACTATGGCTACACCTTC. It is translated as CASSPPAGQSNYGYTF.

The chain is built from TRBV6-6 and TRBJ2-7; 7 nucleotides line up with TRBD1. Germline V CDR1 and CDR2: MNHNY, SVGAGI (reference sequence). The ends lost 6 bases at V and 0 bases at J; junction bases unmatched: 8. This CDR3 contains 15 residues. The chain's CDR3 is CASSHTGVSSYEQYF. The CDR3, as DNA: TGTGCCAGCAGCCATACAGGGGTGAGCTCCTACGAGCAGTACTTC.

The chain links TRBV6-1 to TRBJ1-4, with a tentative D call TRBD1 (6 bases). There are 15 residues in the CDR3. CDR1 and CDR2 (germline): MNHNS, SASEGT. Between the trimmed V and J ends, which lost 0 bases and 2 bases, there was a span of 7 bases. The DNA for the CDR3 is TGTGCCAGCAGTGAAGCTCAGGGGACTAATGAAAAACTGTTTTTT. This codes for CASSEAQGTNEKLFF.

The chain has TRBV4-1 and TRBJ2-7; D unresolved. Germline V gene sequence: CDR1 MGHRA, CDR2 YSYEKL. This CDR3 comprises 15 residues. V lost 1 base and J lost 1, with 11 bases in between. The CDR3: CASSQAWSGSYEQYF. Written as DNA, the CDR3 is TGCGCCAGCAGCCAAGCTTGGTCAGGATCCTACGAGCAGTACTTC.

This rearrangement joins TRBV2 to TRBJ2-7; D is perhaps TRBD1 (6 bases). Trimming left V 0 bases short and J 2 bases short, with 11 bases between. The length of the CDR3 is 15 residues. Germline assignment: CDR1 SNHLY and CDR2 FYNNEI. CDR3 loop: CASSEASGHPYEQYF. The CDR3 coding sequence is TGTGCCAGCAGTGAAGCCTCGGGACACCCCTACGAGCAGTACTTC. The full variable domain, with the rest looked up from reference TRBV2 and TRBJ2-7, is EPEVTQTPSHQVTQMGQEVILRCVPISNHLYFYWYRQILGQKVEFLVSFYNNEISEKSEIFDDQFSVERPDGSNFTLKIRSTKLEDSAMYFCASSEASGHPYEQYFGPGTRLTVT.

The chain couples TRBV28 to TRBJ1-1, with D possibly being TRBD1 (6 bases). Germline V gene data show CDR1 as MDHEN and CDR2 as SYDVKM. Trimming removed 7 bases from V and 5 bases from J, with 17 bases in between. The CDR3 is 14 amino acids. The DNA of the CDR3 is TGTGCCAGCACCAATAGGGGGATCGGAACTGAAGCTTTCTTT. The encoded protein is CASTNRGIGTEAFF.

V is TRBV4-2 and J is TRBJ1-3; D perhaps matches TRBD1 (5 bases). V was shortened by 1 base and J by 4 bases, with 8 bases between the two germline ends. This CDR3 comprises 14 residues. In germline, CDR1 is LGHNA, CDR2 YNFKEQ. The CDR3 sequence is CASSQAGPGNTIYF. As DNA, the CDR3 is TGTGCCAGCAGCCAAGCAGGGCCAGGAAACACCATATATTTT.